A selection of T cell receptor beta chains follows, all from one sample in a study of blood T cell repertoires in COVID-19. Sequencing used immunoSEQ multiplex PCR; TCRdb keeps in-frame clones, though not all of them. The table has roughly 210,000 clones, 88% seen once. Specimen: peripheral blood. The receptor set was obtained from a man between 70 and 80 years old with acute or convalescent COVID-19. Both conserved end residues are part of each CDR3. D genes are given only for firm matches. The size field is filled for only some rows; it gives once, few, many or a size class.

V	D	size	J	DNA	CDR3
TRBV24-1	NA	NA	TRBJ2-2	TGTGCCACCAGGGACATGAGCACCGGGGAGCTGTTTTTT	CATRDMSTGELFF
TRBV28	NA	NA	TRBJ1-5	TGTGCCAGCACCCTAGCGGCATGGGGGGGCAATCAGCCCCAGCATTTT	CASTLAAWGGNQPQHF
TRBV18	TRBD1	once	TRBJ1-1	TGTGCCAGCTCCGGAATGACAGGGGTAACTGAAGCTTTCTTT	CASSGMTGVTEAFF
TRBV27	NA	NA	TRBJ2-7	TGTGCCAGCAGTTACACGGTCCTAGAGGAGCAGTACTTC	CASSYTVLEEQYF
TRBV28	TRBD2	NA	TRBJ2-1	TGTGCCAGCAGGGGTTTGTTCGCTAGCGGGAGGAGAGAACAGTTCTTC	CASRGLFASGRREQFF
TRBV6-1	NA	NA	TRBJ2-1	TGTGCCAGCAGTGACGGGGACTTAGGGCAGTTCTTC	CASSDGDLGQFF
TRBV7-6	NA	NA	TRBJ1-6	TGTGCCAGCAGCCCCACCCCAGGGTTCTCACCCCTCCACTTT	CASSPTPGFSPLHF
TRBV5-1	NA	NA	TRBJ1-1	TGCGCCAGCAGCTTAACAGCAGGGAACACTGAAGCTTTCTTT	CASSLTAGNTEAFF
TRBV5-4	NA	few	TRBJ1-1	TGTGCCAGCAGCTTTGAGGGTCGGAACACTGAAGCTTTCTTT	CASSFEGRNTEAFF
TRBV9	TRBD2	NA	TRBJ2-1	TGTGCCAGCAGAGGGACTAGCGGCAATGAGCAGTTCTTC	CASRGTSGNEQFF
TRBV3-1/TRBV3-2	NA	once	TRBJ1-1	TGTGCCAGCAGCCAAGATTTGTCAGGGGCGTCCATGAACACTGAAGCTTTCTTT	CASSQDLSGASMNTEAFF
TRBV5-1	TRBD2	NA	TRBJ2-7	TGCGCCAGCAGCGACCCGGGACTAGCGAGCTACGAGCAGTACTTC	CASSDPGLASYEQYF
TRBV29-1	TRBD1	NA	TRBJ1-2	TGCAGCGTTGGTGGACAAACAGGGGGTGGCTACACCTTC	CSVGGQTGGGYTF
TRBV18	NA	NA	TRBJ2-2	TGTGCCAGCTCACCAGAGGATACGAACACCGGGGAGCTGTTTTTT	CASSPEDTNTGELFF
TRBV27	TRBD1	NA	TRBJ1-2	TGTGCCAGCAGTACGAACAGGGGGCAGTGGGGCTACACCTTC	CASSTNRGQWGYTF
TRBV18	TRBD1	NA	TRBJ2-5	TGTGCCAGCTCACCGGGGACAGGGGAGACCCAGTACTTC	CASSPGTGETQYF
TRBV19	TRBD2	NA	TRBJ2-7	TGTGCCAGTAGCTCCACGGTAGCGGGAGGATACGAGCAGTACTTC	CASSSTVAGGYEQYF
TRBV28	TRBD1	NA	TRBJ2-7	TGTGCCAGCAGTTTATGGGGCAGGGGGTCCTACGAGCAGTACTTC	CASSLWGRGSYEQYF
TRBV7-2	TRBD1	NA	TRBJ1-2	TGTGCCAGCAGCTCTCACCGGGGACAGGGGGCGAATGGCTACACCTTC	CASSSHRGQGANGYTF
TRBV7-2	NA	NA	TRBJ1-5	TGTGCCAGCAGCACAGGGTTGGGCAATCAGCCCCAGCATTTT	CASSTGLGNQPQHF
TRBV28	NA	NA	TRBJ1-4	TGTGCCAGCAGAAGGGGAGGGTCCTTGACTAATGAAAAACTGTTTTTT	CASRRGGSLTNEKLFF
TRBV27	TRBD1	NA	TRBJ1-6	TGTGCCAGCAAAATCACAGGGGGCGGAACTCGCGATAATTCACCCCTCCACTTT	CASKITGGGTRDNSPLHF
TRBV29-1	NA	once	TRBJ2-5	TGCAGCGTTGAGCCGGGGGGCCTAGAGACCCAGTACTTC	CSVEPGGLETQYF
TRBV28	NA	NA	TRBJ1-1	TGTGCCAGCAGTGTAGACAGCAATGAAGCTTTCTTT	CASSVDSNEAFF
TRBV29-1	TRBD1	NA	TRBJ1-1	TGCAGCGTTAGACAGGGGGTCCTGAACACTGAAGCTTTCTTT	CSVRQGVLNTEAFF
TRBV30	NA	NA	TRBJ2-3	TGTGCCTGGAGTGAACGACTAGGCTTTGTTACAGATACGCAGTATTTT	CAWSERLGFVTDTQYF
TRBV7-3	TRBD2	NA	TRBJ2-1	TGTGCCAGCAGCTTAAAGAGCGGGAGCAGCCTTAATGAGCAGTTCTTC	CASSLKSGSSLNEQFF
TRBV6-6	TRBD1	once	TRBJ1-3	TGTGCCAGCAGTTCGACAGGGGCCAAGGGAAACACCATATATTTT	CASSSTGAKGNTIYF
TRBV21-1	NA	NA	TRBJ2-7	TGTGCCAGCAGCAAAGCTGGGCTTCCGTCCTACGAGCAGTACTTC	CASSKAGLPSYEQYF
TRBV12-5	TRBD1	NA	TRBJ2-1	TGTGCTAGTGCCCCAGGGACAGCCACCTACAATGAGCAGTTCTTC	CASAPGTATYNEQFF
TRBV28	NA	NA	TRBJ2-2	TGTGCCAGCTGCGGACTCGCCGGATCGAACACCGGGGAGCTGTTTTTT	CASCGLAGSNTGELFF
TRBV7-2	NA	NA	TRBJ1-6	TGTGCCAGCAGCCCACAGGCGTCGAATTCACCCCTCCACTTT	CASSPQASNSPLHF
TRBV5-6	NA	NA	TRBJ2-1	TGTGCCAGCAGCCACGGGGGAAGCTCCTACAATGAGCAGTTCTTC	CASSHGGSSYNEQFF
TRBV25-1	NA	NA	TRBJ2-1	TGTGCCAGCAGTGAACCGGGACAAGGTTACAATGAGCAGTTCTTC	CASSEPGQGYNEQFF
TRBV5-1	NA	NA	TRBJ1-1	TGCGCCAGCAGACAGGGATACTCGGAGAACACTGAAGCTTTCTTT	CASRQGYSENTEAFF
TRBV7-9	NA	NA	TRBJ2-7	TGTGCCAGCAGCGGACACTACGAGCAGTACTTC	CASSGHYEQYF
TRBV18	TRBD2	NA	TRBJ2-2	TGTGCCAGCTCACCACCCTCAGGGACTAACAGCCGGGAGCTGTTTTTT	CASSPPSGTNSRELFF
TRBV20-1	TRBD1	NA	TRBJ2-6	TGCAGTGCTAGTACGGGACAGGGGGCCGCTGGGGCCAACGTCCTGACTTTC	CSASTGQGAAGANVLTF
TRBV19	NA	NA	TRBJ1-1	TGTGCCAGTACCCCTTTGGGGGCATTCGCTGAAGCTTTCTTT	CASTPLGAFAEAFF
TRBV14	TRBD2	NA	TRBJ2-5	TGTGCCAGCAGCCCGCGGGAGGGCTGGGAGACCCAGTACTTC	CASSPREGWETQYF
TRBV14	TRBD1	NA	TRBJ1-2	TGTGCCAGCAGCGAGGGACAGGGAGGAGGCTACACCTTC	CASSEGQGGGYTF
TRBV2	NA	NA	TRBJ2-3	TGTGCCAGCAGTGGGCCGCTAGATCAGGGGACAGATACGCAGTATTTT	CASSGPLDQGTDTQYF
TRBV28	TRBD1	NA	TRBJ2-1	TGTGCCAGCAGTTCTTGGGGAGGGGGACAGGGTTCGGTCTACAATGAGCAGTTCTTC	CASSSWGGGQGSVYNEQFF
TRBV10-1	TRBD2	NA	TRBJ2-1	TGCGCCAGCAGTGACGGGACTAGCGGGAGCTCATACAATGAGCAGTTCTTC	CASSDGTSGSSYNEQFF
TRBV28	NA	NA	TRBJ1-2	TGTGCCAGCCACGAGAACAGCTGGTATGGCTACACCTTC	CASHENSWYGYTF
TRBV7-9	TRBD1	NA	TRBJ1-2	TGTGCCAGCAGCTCTCCCGGGACAGGGGAACATGGCTACACCTTC	CASSSPGTGEHGYTF
TRBV2	TRBD2	NA	TRBJ2-3	TGTGCCAGCACCTCGTCTAGCGGGAGGGCCACAGATACGCAGTATTTT	CASTSSSGRATDTQYF
TRBV5-1	TRBD2	NA	TRBJ2-1	TGCGCCAGCAGCGGGACTAGCGGGAGCAATGAGCAGTTCTTC	CASSGTSGSNEQFF